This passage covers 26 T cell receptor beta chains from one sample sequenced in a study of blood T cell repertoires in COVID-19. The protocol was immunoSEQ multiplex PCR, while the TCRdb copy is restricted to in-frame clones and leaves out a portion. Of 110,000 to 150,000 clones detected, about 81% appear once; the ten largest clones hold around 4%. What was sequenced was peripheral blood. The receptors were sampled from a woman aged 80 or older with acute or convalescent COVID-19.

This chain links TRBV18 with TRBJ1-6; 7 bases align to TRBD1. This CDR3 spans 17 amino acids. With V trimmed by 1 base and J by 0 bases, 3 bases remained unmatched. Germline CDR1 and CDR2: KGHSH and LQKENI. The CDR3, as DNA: TGTGCCAGCTCACCACGGACAGGCAGCTCCTATAATTCACCCCTCCACTTT. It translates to CASSPRTGSSYNSPLHF. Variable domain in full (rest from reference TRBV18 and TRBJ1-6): NAGVMQNPRHLVRRRGQEARLRCSPMKGHSHVYWYRQLPEEGLKFMVYLQKENIIDESGMPKERFSAEFPKEGPSILRIQQVVRGDSAAYFCASSPRTGSSYNSPLHFGNGTRLTVT.

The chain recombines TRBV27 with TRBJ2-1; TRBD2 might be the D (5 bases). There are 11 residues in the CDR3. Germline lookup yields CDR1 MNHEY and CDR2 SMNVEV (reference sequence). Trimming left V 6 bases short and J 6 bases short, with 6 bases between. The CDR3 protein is CASSRGNEQFF. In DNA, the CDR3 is TGTGCCAGCAGCCGGGGCAATGAGCAGTTCTTC.

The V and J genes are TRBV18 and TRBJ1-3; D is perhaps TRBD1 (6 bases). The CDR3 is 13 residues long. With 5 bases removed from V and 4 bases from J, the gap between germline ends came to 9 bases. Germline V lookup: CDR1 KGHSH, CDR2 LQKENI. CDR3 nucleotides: TGTGCCAGCTCAACAGGGTACGGAAACACCATATATTTT. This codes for CASSTGYGNTIYF. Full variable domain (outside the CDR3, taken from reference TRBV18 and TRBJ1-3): NAGVMQNPRHLVRRRGQEARLRCSPMKGHSHVYWYRQLPEEGLKFMVYLQKENIIDESGMPKERFSAEFPKEGPSILRIQQVVRGDSAAYFCASSTGYGNTIYFGEGSWLTVV.

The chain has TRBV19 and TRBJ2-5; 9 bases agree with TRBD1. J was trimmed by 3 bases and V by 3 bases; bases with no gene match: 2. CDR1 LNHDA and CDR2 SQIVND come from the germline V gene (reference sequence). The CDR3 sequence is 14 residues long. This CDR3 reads CASSIDRGKETQYF. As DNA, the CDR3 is TGTGCCAGTAGTATTGACAGGGGGAAAGAGACCCAGTACTTC.

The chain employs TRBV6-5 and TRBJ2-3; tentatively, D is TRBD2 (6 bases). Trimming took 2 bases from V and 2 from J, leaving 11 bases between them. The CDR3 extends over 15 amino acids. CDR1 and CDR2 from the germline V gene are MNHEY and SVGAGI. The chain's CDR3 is CASSYGGAHTDTQYF. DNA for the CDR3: TGTGCCAGCAGTTACGGCGGGGCCCACACAGATACGCAGTATTTT.

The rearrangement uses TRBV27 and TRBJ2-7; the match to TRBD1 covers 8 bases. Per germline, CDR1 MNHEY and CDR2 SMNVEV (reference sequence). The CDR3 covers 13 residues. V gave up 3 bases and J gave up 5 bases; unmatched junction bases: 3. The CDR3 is CASSLDRAHEQYF. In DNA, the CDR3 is TGTGCCAGCAGTTTGGACAGGGCTCACGAGCAGTACTTC.

CDR3 coding DNA: TGCGCCAGCAGCCTCCGGGACAGGGGAGGGGGCACAGATACGCAGTATTTT. Translating it yields CASSLRDRGGGTDTQYF. J is TRBJ2-3 and V is TRBV5-1, with TRBD1 matching over 10 bases. Looked up from germline, CDR1 is SGHRS and CDR2 is YFSETQ. This CDR3 contains 17 residues. V trimming: 4 bases; J trimming: 1 base; junction bases outside the gene matches: 9. Together with reference TRBV5-1 and TRBJ2-3, the CDR3 gives the full variable domain: KAGVTQTPRYLIKTRGQQVTLSCSPISGHRSVSWYQQTPGQGLQFLFEYFSETQRNKGNFPGRFSGRQFSNSRSEMNVSTLELGDSALYLCASSLRDRGGGTDTQYFGPGTRLTVL.

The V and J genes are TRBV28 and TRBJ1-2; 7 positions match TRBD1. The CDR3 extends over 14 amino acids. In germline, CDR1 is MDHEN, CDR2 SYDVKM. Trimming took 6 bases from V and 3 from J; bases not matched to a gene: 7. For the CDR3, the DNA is TGTGCCAGCAGGGCCCTAGGGGGCGACTATGGCTACACCTTC. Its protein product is CASRALGGDYGYTF.

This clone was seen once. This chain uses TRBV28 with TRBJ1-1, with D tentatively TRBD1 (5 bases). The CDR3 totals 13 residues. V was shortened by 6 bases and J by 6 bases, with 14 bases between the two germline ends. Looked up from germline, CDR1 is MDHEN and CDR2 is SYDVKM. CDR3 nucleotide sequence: TGTGCCAGCAGACCCCCGGGGGACGCTGAAGCTTTCTTT. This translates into CASRPPGDAEAFF.

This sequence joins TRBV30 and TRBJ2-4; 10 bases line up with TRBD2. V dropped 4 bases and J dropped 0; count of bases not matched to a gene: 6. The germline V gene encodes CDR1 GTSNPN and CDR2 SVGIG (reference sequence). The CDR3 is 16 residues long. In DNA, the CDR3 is TGTGCCTGGAACTTCAGCGGGGGGGCAGCCAAAAACATTCAGTACTTC. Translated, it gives CAWNFSGGAAKNIQYF.

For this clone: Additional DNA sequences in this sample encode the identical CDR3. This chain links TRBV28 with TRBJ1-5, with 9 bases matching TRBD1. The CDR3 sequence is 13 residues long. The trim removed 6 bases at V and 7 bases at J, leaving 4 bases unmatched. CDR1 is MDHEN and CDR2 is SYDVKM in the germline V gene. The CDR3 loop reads CASSLDRGQPQHF. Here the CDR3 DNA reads TGTGCCAGCAGCCTTGACAGGGGGCAGCCCCAGCATTTT.

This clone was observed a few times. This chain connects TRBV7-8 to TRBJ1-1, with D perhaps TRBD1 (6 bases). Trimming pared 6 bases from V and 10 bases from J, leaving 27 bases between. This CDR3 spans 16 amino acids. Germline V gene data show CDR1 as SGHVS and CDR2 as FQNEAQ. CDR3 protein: CASRPIKGGGAQVAFF. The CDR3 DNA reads TGTGCCAGCAGACCGATAAAAGGGGGTGGGGCGCAGGTAGCTTTCTTT.

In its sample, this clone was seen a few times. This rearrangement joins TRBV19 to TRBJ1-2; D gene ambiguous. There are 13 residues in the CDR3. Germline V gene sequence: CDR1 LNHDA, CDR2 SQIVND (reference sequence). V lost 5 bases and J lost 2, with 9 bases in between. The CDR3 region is CASSLTRNYGYTF. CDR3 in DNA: TGTGCCAGTAGTCTAACCCGCAACTATGGCTACACCTTC.

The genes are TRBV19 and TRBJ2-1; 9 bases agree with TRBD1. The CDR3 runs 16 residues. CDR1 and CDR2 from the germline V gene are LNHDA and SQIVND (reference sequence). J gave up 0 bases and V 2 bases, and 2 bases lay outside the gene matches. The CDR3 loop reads CASSIPGQGSYNEQFF. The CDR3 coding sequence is TGTGCCAGTAGTATACCGGGACAGGGCTCCTACAATGAGCAGTTCTTC.

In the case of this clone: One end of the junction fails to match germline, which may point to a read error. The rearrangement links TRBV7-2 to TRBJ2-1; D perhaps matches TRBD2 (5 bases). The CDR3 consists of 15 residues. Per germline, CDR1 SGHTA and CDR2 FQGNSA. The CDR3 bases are TGTGCCAGCACCTTAAGCGGTAGCTCCTACAATGAGCAGTTCTTC. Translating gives CASTLSGSSYNEQFF.

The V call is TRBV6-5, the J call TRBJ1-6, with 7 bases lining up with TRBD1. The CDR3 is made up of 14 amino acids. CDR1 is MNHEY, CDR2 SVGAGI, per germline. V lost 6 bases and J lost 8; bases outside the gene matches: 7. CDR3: CASSTDRAYSPLHF. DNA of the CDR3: TGTGCCAGCAGCACCGACAGGGCTTATTCACCCCTCCACTTT.

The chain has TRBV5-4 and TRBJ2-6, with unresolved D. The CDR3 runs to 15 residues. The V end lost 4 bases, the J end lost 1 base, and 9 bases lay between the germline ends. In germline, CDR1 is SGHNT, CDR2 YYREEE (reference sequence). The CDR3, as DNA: TGTGCCAGCAGCACGTCCGGGTCTGGGGCCAACGTCCTGACTTTC. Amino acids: CASSTSGSGANVLTF.

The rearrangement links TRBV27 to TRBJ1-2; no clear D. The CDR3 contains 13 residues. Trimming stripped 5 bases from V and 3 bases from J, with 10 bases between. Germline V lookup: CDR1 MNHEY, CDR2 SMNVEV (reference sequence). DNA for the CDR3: TGTGCCAGCAGTACATCAGGATACTATGGCTACACCTTC. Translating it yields CASSTSGYYGYTF.

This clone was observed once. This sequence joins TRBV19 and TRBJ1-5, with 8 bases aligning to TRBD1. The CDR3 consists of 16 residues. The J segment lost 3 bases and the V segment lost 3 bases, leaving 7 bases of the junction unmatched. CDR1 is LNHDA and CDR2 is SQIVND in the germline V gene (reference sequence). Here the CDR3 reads CASSIQLTGVNQPQHF. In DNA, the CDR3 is TGTGCCAGTAGTATCCAGCTGACAGGGGTCAATCAGCCCCAGCATTTT.

CDR3 loop: CASGGRGATIYF. The CDR3 DNA is TGTGCCAGCGGGGGCCGGGGGGCAACCATATATTTT. The chain joins TRBV12-3 or TRBV12-4 to TRBJ1-3, with a weak D call TRBD1 (6 bases). Trimming took 8 bases from V and 10 from J, leaving 15 bases between them. There are 12 residues in the CDR3.

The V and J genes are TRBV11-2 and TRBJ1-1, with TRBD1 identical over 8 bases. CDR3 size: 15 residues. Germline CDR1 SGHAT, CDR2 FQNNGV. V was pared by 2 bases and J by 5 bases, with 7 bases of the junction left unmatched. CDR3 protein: CASSLPRQGSTEAFF. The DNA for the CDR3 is TGTGCCAGCAGCTTACCCCGACAGGGGTCTACTGAAGCTTTCTTT.

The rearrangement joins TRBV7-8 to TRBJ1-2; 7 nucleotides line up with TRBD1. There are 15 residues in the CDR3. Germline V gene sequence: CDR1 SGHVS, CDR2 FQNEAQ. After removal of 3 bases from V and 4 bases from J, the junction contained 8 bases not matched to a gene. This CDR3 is CASSFSTGVGYGYTF. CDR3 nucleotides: TGTGCCAGCAGCTTCAGCACAGGGGTTGGCTATGGCTACACCTTC.

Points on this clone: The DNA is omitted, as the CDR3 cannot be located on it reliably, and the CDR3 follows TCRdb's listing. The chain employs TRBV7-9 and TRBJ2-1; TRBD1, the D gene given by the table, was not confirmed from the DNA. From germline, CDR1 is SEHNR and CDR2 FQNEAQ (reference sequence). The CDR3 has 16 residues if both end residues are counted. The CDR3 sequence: CASSSTPFGPGNEQFF.

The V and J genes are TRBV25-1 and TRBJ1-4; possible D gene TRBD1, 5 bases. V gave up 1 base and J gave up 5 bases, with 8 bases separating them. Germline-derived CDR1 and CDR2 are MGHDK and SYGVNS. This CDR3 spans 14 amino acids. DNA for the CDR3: TGTGCCAGCAGTGAATGGGGCAGCAATGAAAAACTGTTTTTT. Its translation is CASSEWGSNEKLFF.

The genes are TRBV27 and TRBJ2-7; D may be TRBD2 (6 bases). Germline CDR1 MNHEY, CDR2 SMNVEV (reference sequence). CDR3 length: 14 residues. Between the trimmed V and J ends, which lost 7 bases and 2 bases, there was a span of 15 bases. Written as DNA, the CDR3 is TGTGCCAGCATGGGACTCGTGGTGCCCTACGAGCAGTACTTC. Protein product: CASMGLVVPYEQYF.

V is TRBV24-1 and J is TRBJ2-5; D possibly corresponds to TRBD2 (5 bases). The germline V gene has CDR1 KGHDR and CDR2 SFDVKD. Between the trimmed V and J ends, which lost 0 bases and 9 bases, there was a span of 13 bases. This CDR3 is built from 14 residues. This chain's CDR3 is CATSDLRAGKAQYF. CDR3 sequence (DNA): TGTGCCACCAGTGATTTGAGGGCCGGGAAGGCCCAGTACTTC.